This TCR beta chain was identified during a study of cytotoxic CD8 clonotypes in ibrutinib-treated CLL. Study details: The sample average was approximately 260,000 productive templates and 85,000 to 100,000 productive rearrangements.

This clone has just a few counts. Its antigen is still unknown. Study observations and caveats: Under therapy, public clonotypes either contracted or stayed stable, and they were uncommon.

Profiled with immunoSEQ multiplex PCR; TCRdb holds only in-frame clones, not every one. In the table there are some 98,000 clones, around 80% of which are singletons. This TCR was sampled from a human donor with chronic lymphocytic leukemia. Sequences were derived from PBMCs, sampled after 12 months of ibrutinib treatment.

CDR3 protein: CASSVMTGSYNEQFF. The CDR3 region has the DNA TGTGCCAGCAGCGTGATGACAGGCTCCTACAATGAGCAGTTCTTC. This chain connects TRBV7-6 to TRBJ2-1; tentative D call: TRBD1 (6 bases). Trimming cost V 5 bases and J 0 bases, with 11 bases left between them. CDR1 and CDR2 (germline): SGHVS, FNYEAQ. The CDR3 extends over 15 amino acids.